This paragraph covers one T cell receptor (beta chain) sequence. These data are taken from a study of cytomegalovirus exposure and HLA in healthy donors. The PCR contained 60 Vbeta and 13 Jbeta primers. Here immunoSEQ multiplex PCR was the method, and the copy in TCRdb shows in-frame clones only, minus some. This sample has about 160,000 clones, with around 60% found just once. CDR3 length equals 14 residues. CDR1 SNHLY and CDR2 FYNNEI come from the germline V gene. Trimming at V came to 6 bases and at J to 4 bases, leaving 7 bases not matched to a gene. The clonotype was recovered from a woman aged 55-69 years in good health and CMV-seropositive. The specimen sequenced was PBMCs. The J gene is TRBJ1-2, the V gene TRBV2; 8 bases fit TRBD1. The CDR3 nucleotides read TGTGCCAGCAGGGGGGACAGGTCAAGCTATGGCTACACCTTC. Amino acids: CASRGDRSSYGYTF.